This T cell receptor beta chain stems from a study of vaccination effects on CD4 cells after COVID-19. Findings and limits, study-wide: Late after vaccination, infection- and vaccine-induced clones showed marked clonal contraction. Common cold coronavirus cross-reactivity was shown by only 1 of 255 vaccine-induced clones in healthy vaccinees.

Peptide-pool stimulation followed by sequencing identified expanded antigen-specific CD4+ clonotypes in the ViraFEST assay. Researchers isolated CD4+ T cells once 9 to 11 days of culture had elapsed. People in the vaccine group had not been infected with SARS-CoV-2 before, and their nucleocapsid antibodies were negative. Worth noting for this clone: Its antigen is not known.

The table came from immunoSEQ multiplex PCR; TCRdb's copy has only in-frame clones and leaves some out. Of tens of thousands of clones detected, 73% appear once; the ten largest clones hold about 12%. V was pared by 10 bases and J by 2 bases, with 19 bases between. From germline, CDR1 is LGHDT and CDR2 YNNKEL (reference sequence). CDR3 length equals 15 residues. The J gene is TRBJ2-3, the V gene TRBV3-1 (or the pseudogene TRBV3-2), with TRBD2 as a possible D gene (7 bases). The receptor's source is a human donor who received a COVID-19 vaccine. The sequencing here drew on CD4+ T cells from PBMCs cultured with HCoV-229E spike peptides, taken before COVID-19 vaccination. For the CDR3, the DNA is TGTGCCATCGAAAGGCTAGGGGGGGCCACAGATACGCAGTATTTT. It translates to CAIERLGGATDTQYF.